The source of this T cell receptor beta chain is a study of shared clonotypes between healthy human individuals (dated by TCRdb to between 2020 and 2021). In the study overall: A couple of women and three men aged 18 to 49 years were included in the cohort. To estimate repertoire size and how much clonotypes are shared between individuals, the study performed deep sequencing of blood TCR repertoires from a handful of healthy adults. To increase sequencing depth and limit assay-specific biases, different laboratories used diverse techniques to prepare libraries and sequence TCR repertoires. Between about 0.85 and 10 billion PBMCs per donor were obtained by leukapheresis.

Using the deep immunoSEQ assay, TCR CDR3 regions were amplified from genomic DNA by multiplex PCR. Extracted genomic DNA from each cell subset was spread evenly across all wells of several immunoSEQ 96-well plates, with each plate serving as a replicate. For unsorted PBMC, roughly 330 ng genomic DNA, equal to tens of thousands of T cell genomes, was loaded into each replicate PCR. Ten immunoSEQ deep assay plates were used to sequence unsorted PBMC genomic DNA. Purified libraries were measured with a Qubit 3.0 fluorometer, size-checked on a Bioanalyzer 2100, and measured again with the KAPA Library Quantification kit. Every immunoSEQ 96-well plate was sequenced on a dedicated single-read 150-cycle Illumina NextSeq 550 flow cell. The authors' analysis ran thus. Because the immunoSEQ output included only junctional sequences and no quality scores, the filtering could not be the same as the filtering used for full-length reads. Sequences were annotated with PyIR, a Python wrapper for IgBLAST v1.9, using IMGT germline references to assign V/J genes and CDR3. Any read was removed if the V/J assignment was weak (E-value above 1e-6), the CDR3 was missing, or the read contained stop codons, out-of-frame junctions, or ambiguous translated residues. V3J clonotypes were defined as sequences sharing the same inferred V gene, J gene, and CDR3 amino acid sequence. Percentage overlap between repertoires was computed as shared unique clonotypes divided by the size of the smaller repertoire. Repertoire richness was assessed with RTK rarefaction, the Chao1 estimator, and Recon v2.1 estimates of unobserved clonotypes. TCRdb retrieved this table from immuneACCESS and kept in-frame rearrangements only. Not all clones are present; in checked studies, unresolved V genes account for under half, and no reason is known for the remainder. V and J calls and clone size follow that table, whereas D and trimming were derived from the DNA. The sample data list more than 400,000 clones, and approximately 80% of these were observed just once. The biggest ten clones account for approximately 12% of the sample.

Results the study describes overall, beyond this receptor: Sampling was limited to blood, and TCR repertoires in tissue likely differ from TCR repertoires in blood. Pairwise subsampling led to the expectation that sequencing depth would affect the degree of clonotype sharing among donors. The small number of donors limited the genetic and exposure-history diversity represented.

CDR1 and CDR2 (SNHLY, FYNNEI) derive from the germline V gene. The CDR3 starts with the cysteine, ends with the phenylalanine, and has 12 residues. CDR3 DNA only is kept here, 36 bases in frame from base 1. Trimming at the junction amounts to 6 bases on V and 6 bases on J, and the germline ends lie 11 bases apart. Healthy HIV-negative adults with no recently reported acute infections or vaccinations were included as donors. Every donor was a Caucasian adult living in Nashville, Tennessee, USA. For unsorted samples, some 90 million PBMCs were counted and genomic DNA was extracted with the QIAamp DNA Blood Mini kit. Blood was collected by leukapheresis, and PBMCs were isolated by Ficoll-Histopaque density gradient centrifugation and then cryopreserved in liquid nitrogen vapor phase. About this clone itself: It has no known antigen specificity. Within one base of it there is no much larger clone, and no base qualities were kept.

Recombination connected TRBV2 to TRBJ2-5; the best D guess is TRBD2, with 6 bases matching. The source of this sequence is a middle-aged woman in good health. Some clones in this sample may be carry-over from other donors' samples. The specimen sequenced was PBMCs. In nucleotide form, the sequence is TGTGCCAGCAGCATAGCGGCGCAGACCCAGTACTTC. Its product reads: CASSIAAQTQYF.